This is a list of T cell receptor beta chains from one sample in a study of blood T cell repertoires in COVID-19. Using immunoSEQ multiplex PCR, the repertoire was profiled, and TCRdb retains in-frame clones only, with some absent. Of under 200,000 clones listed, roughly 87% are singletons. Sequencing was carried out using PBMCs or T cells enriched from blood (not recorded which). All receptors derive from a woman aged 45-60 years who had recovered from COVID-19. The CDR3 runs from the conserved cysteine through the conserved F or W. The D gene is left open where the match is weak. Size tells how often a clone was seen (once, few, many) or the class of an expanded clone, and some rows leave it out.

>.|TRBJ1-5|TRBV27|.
TGTGCCAGCAGGTCCCGGGGGGAAAAAAATCAGCCCCAGCATTTT
CASRSRGEKNQPQHF
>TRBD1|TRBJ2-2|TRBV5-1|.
TGCGCCAGCAGCTTGGCCCTCAGGGGGCCCGCCGGGGAGCTGTTTTTT
CASSLALRGPAGELFF
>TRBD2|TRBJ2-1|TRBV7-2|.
TGTGCCAGCAGCTCCCGGGCGGGACTAGCGGGAGTCAGTGAGCAGTTCTTC
CASSSRAGLAGVSEQFF
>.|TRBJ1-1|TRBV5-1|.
TGCGCCAGCAGCTTGGTAGTGGGAGTCATGAACACTGAAGCTTTCTTT
CASSLVVGVMNTEAFF
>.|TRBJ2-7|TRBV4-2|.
TGTGCCAGCAGCCAAGACGCTGGTGGCTACCAACTATCTTACGAGCAGTACTTC
CASSQDAGGYQLSYEQYF
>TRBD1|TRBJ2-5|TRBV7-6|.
TGTGCCAGCAGCCAGCCTTCCTTGACAGGGGGGCAGACCCAGTACTTC
CASSQPSLTGGQTQYF
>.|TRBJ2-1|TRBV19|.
TGTGCCAGTAGTATAGATCTTTCTAGGGAGCAGTTCTTC
CASSIDLSREQFF
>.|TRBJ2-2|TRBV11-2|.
TGTGCCAGCAGCTTAGAGCGGATGAACACCGGGGAGCTGTTTTTT
CASSLERMNTGELFF
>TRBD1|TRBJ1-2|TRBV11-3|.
TGTGCCAGCAGCCGACAGGGGAGTGATGCTGGCTACACCTTC
CASSRQGSDAGYTF
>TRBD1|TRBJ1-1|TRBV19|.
TGTGCCAGTAGTATACAGGGACAGGGCTCCACTGAAGCTTTCTTT
CASSIQGQGSTEAFF
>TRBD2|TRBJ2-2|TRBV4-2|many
TGTGCCAGCAGCCAGGTTAGCGGGGACACCGGGGAGCTGTTTTTT
CASSQVSGDTGELFF
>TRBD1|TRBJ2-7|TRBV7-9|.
TGTGCCAGCAGCTTAGGGGACAGCTCCTACGAGCAGTACTTC
CASSLGDSSYEQYF
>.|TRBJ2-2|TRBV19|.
TGTGCCAGTAGCCCCTACAGGGTGAACACCGGGGAGCTGTTTTTT
CASSPYRVNTGELFF
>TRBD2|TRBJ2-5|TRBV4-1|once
TGCGCCAGCAGCCAAGGAAGCGGGAGTGAGACCCAGTACTTC
CASSQGSGSETQYF
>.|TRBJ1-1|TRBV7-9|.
TGTGCCAGCAGCTTAGGGGGGCCGACGCTAAAAGCTTTCTTT
CASSLGGPTLKAFF
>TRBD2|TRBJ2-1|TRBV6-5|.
TGTGCCAGCAGCCTTAGCGGGATCAATGAGCAGTTCTTC
CASSLSGINEQFF
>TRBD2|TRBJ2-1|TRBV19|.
TGTGCCAGTAGTATAAAAGCGGGAGGCGTGAGCTCCTACAATGAGCAGTTCTTC
CASSIKAGGVSSYNEQFF
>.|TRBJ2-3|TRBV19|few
TGTGCCAGTAGTATATCAGTTATGAGCACAGATACGCAGTATTTT
CASSISVMSTDTQYF
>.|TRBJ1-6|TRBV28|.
TGTGCCAGCAGTACCCTCTCCAGGGGTAGGTCACCCCTCCACTTT
CASSTLSRGRSPLHF
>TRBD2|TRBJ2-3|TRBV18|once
TGTGCCAGCTCACCGGGACTAGCGGGAGTCGGGTCAGATACGCAGTATTTT
CASSPGLAGVGSDTQYF
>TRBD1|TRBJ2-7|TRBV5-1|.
TGCGCCAGCAGCCCGCGACAGGGCCCCTACGAGCAGTACTTC
CASSPRQGPYEQYF
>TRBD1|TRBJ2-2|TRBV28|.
TGTGCCAGCAGCCTAAAACAGGGGAAGAGGGAGCTGTTTTTT
CASSLKQGKRELFF